This TCR beta chain was identified during a study of blood T cell repertoires in COVID-19. Study summary: PBMCs, B-cell-depleted T cells, or T cells were the source of the cDNA or gDNA that made up the material.

The assay was immunoSEQ multiplex PCR, and TCRdb's table has in-frame clones only and misses some. Of about 470,000 clones listed, about 85% are singletons. The receptor's source is a woman between 18 and 29 years old who had recovered from COVID-19. The sequencing input was PBMCs or T cells enriched from blood (not recorded which).

Here the CDR3 reads CASSQASNRNTEAFF. CDR3 DNA sequence: TGTGCCAGCAGCCAAGCATCAAACAGGAACACTGAAGCTTTCTTT. This chain connects TRBV3-1 (or the pseudogene TRBV3-2) to TRBJ1-1; no reliable D call. In germline, CDR1 is LGHDT, CDR2 YNNKEL (reference sequence). The CDR3 contains 15 residues. The ends were cut back, 1 base at V and 1 base at J, with 10 bases in the middle.